Following are 18 T cell receptor beta chains from one sample sequenced in a study of blood T cells in healthy people across ages. A sample-barcoded 5' primer and a J-beta primer mix were used in a second PCR of roughly 7 to 11 cycles. TCRdb used MiXCR to reprocess the 5' RACE reads, holding one entry per CDR3 protein. This sample has about 1.4 million distinct CDR3 sequences, with around 59% found just once. Sequenced material: blood. These TCRs come from a man younger than 35 in good health.

The gene calls are TRBV13 and TRBJ2-2; TRBD2 agrees at 14 bases. CDR1 PRHDT and CDR2 FYEKMQ come from the germline V gene (reference sequence). V was clipped by 5 bases and J by 7 bases; unmatched bases: 9. The CDR3 contains 17 residues. Written as DNA, the CDR3 is TGTGCCAGCAGCCGTGGGACTAGCGGGAGTTTTATCGGGGAGCTGTTTTTT. It encodes CASSRGTSGSFIGELFF. Full variable domain (missing parts from reference TRBV13 and TRBJ2-2): AAGVIQSPRHLIKEKRETATLKCYPIPRHDTVYWYQQGPGQDPQFLISFYEKMQSDKGSIPDRFSAQQFSDYHSELNMSSLELGDSALYFCASSRGTSGSFIGELFFGEGSRLTVL.

This chain uses TRBV20-1 with TRBJ2-7; D is possibly TRBD1 (7 bases). Germline V gene sequence: CDR1 DFQATT, CDR2 SNEGSKA (reference sequence). This CDR3 has 14 amino acids. Trimming took 0 bases from V and 2 from J, leaving 11 bases between them. CDR3 bases: TGCAGTGCTAGAGATCAGGGGGGCCCCTACGAGCAGTACTTC. Translation: CSARDQGGPYEQYF.

The chain has TRBV20-1 and TRBJ2-3, with D tentatively TRBD2 (5 bases). Germline V lookup: CDR1 DFQATT, CDR2 SNEGSKA (reference sequence). The germline V and J ends were trimmed by 0 bases and 6 bases, with 19 bases remaining between them. There are 16 residues in the CDR3. The CDR3: CSARDKALVLWDTQYF. In nucleotides, the CDR3 is TGCAGTGCTAGAGATAAGGCACTAGTCTTGTGGGATACGCAGTATTTT.

The V call is TRBV21-1, the J call TRBJ2-3; the D segment call TRBD1 is taken from the table without a DNA check. TRBV21-1 is a recognized pseudogene. This CDR3 contains 17 residues. CDR3 in amino acids: CASSPHRGPVVTDTQYF. Written as DNA, the CDR3 is TGTGCCAGCAGCCCCCATCGGGGACCCGTCGTCACAGATACGCAGTATTTT.

This clonotype has a handful of counts. The chain joins TRBV5-5 to TRBJ2-1, with D possibly being TRBD2 (5 bases). Looked up from germline, CDR1 is SGHKS and CDR2 is YYEKEE (reference sequence). The CDR3 totals 16 residues. Trimming cost V 3 bases and J 2 bases, with 15 bases left between them. CDR3 sequence reads: CASSSPTTSAYNEQFF. The CDR3 bases are TGTGCCAGCAGCTCGCCGACTACTTCAGCCTACAATGAGCAGTTCTTC.

V is TRBV15 and J is TRBJ2-3, with unresolved D. CDR3 length: 14 amino acids. Trimming took off 1 base at V and 3 bases at J, with 8 bases between the two ends. Germline-derived CDR1 and CDR2 are LNHNV and YYDKDF (reference sequence). The CDR3 DNA follows: TGTGCCACCAGCAGAGCCCTGGGAACAGATACGCAGTATTTT. Protein: CATSRALGTDTQYF.

The rearrangement links TRBV6-5 to TRBJ2-3, with 9 nucleotides matching TRBD2. The germline CDR1 and CDR2 sequences are MNHEY and SVGAGI. The CDR3 has 16 amino acids. The trim removed 6 bases at V and 8 bases at J, leaving 15 bases unmatched. CDR3 nucleotides: TGTGCCAGCAGGGGTAGCGGGGGAGCCCCAACGGTTACGCAGTATTTT. It specifies CASRGSGGAPTVTQYF.

V and J are TRBV27 and TRBJ2-5; D might be TRBD1 (6 bases). The germline CDR1 and CDR2 sequences are MNHEY and SMNVEV (reference sequence). Trimming took 3 bases from V and 0 from J, leaving 8 bases between them. There are 14 residues in the CDR3. The CDR3 sequence is CASSFGGNQETQYF. CDR3 nucleotide sequence: TGTGCCAGCAGTTTTGGGGGCAACCAAGAGACCCAGTACTTC.

J is TRBJ2-1 and V is TRBV12-3 or TRBV12-4; tentatively, D is TRBD2 (7 bases). The CDR3 totals 12 residues. V lost 6 bases and J lost 12, with 15 bases in between. The CDR3 is CASSMGGGGQFF. The CDR3 nucleotides read TGTGCCAGCAGCATGGGCGGGGGCGGGCAGTTCTTC.

The chain recombines TRBV6-2 or TRBV6-3 with TRBJ1-2; 7 positions match TRBD1. CDR1 and CDR2 (germline): MNHEY, SVGEGT. The V segment lost 2 bases and the J segment 4 bases; nucleotides outside the gene matches: 10. The CDR3 covers 16 residues. The CDR3, as DNA: TGTGCCAGCAGTTACATCAGAACAGGGGATGGCTATGGCTACACCTTC. Translating gives CASSYIRTGDGYGYTF.

In regard to this clonotype: The junction does not match germline at one end; this may be a read error. This chain connects TRBV11-2 to TRBJ2-7; the D gene is possibly TRBD2 (5 bases). CDR1 is SGHAT, CDR2 FQNNGV, per germline. The CDR3 has 16 amino acids. CDR3 in amino acids: CASSLEGSKLGPGQYF. CDR3 bases: TGTGCCAGCAGCCTAGAGGGAAGCAAATTGGGTCCCGGGCAGTACTTC.

The chain couples TRBV5-1 to TRBJ2-3; D is unclear. Per the germline V gene, CDR1 is SGHRS and CDR2 is YFSETQ. Trimming took 0 bases from V and 4 from J, leaving 12 bases between them. The CDR3 length is 15 residues. Here the CDR3 DNA reads TGCGCCAGCAGCTTGGTGGGCGTGGGGTCAGATACGCAGTATTTT. Protein sequence: CASSLVGVGSDTQYF.

The CDR3 DNA is TGTGCCAGCAGACGAGCGGGTGGGGATGAGCAGTTCTTC. The encoded protein is CASRRAGGDEQFF. This chain links TRBV25-1 with TRBJ2-1; TRBD2 is a possible D gene (6 bases). Germline CDR1 reads MGHDK; CDR2 reads SYGVNS. The CDR3 spans 13 residues. V shed 6 bases and J shed 8 bases, with 14 bases lying between them. Full variable domain (missing parts from reference TRBV25-1 and TRBJ2-1): EADIYQTPRYLVIGTGKKITLECSQTMGHDKMYWYQQDPGMELHLIHYSYGVNSTEKGDLSSESTVSRIRTEHFPLTLESARPSHTSQYLCASRRAGGDEQFFGPGTRLTVL.

This clonotype was recorded a few times. The V and J genes are TRBV27 and TRBJ2-5; a weak D match, TRBD2 (6 bases). The DNA end favors TRBJ2-7, so the J call may be wrong. Looked up from germline, CDR1 is MNHEY and CDR2 is SMNVEV (reference sequence). The CDR3 has 13 amino acids. CDR3 DNA: TGTGCCAGCAGTTTATCGGGACTTGGCGAGCAGTACTTC. It translates to CASSLSGLGEQYF.

This chain uses TRBV11-2 with TRBJ2-7, with 8 bases fitting TRBD2. This CDR3 is 15 amino acids long. After removal of 5 bases from V and 6 bases from J, the junction contained 12 bases not matched to a gene. Germline V gives CDR1 SGHAT, CDR2 FQNNGV. CDR3 protein: CASSLKAGEAFEQYF. DNA for the CDR3: TGTGCCAGCAGCCTTAAAGCGGGAGAAGCGTTCGAGCAGTACTTC.

This chain joins TRBV12-3 or TRBV12-4 and TRBJ2-5; D might be TRBD1 (5 bases). V was clipped by 5 bases and J by 13 bases, with 17 bases between them. The CDR3 spans 12 residues. The CDR3 DNA sequence: TGTGCCAGCAGTCCCACAGGCCCCTGGGCGTACTTC. It translates to CASSPTGPWAYF.

This rearrangement joins TRBV5-5 to TRBJ1-5; D perhaps matches TRBD1 (6 bases). The V end lost 4 bases, the J end lost 3 bases, and 17 bases lay between the germline ends. CDR1 and CDR2 from the germline V gene are SGHKS and YYEKEE (reference sequence). The CDR3 runs 16 residues. The CDR3 reads CASSPLGGPSNQPQHF. The CDR3 DNA reads TGTGCCAGCAGCCCCCTCGGGGGGCCCTCCAATCAGCCCCAGCATTTT.

This rearrangement joins TRBV5-6 to TRBJ2-7, with 8 bases aligning to TRBD1. The CDR3 has 12 residues. Germline V lookup: CDR1 SGHDT, CDR2 YYEEEE. After removal of 4 bases from V and 10 bases from J, the junction contained 7 bases not matched to a gene. CDR3 nucleotide sequence: TGTGCCAGCAGCCCCGGGACAGGAAGTCAGTACTTC. Protein sequence: CASSPGTGSQYF.